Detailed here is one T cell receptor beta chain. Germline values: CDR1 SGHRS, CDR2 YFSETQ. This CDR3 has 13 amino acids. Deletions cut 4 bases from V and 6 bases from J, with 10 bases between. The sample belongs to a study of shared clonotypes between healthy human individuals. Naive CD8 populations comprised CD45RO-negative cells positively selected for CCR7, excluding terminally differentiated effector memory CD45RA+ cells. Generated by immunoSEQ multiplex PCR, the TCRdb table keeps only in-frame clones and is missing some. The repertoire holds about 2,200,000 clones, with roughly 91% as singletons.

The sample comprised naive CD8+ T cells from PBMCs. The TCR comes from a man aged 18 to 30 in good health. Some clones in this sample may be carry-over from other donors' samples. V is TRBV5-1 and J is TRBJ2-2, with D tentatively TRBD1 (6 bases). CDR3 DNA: TGCGCCAGCAGCCTTGGACAGCCCGGGGAGCTGTTTTTT. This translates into CASSLGQPGELFF.